This T cell receptor (beta chain) was sequenced during a study of blood T cell repertoires in COVID-19 (dated by TCRdb to about 2020). For context, the study as a whole: The collaborator samples originated in the United States, Italy and Spain and spanned the acute and convalescent phases of COVID-19. HLA class I and class II types, where available, came from metadata supplied by the sample provider rather than from assay-based typing. Subjects who had been exposed to COVID-19, were actively infected with it, or had recovered from it provided the deeply sampled blood TCRbeta repertoires that made up the dataset. The samples were drawn from two sources: the first 160 participants of the ongoing ImmuneRACE study, and 1,200 or so subjects contributed by 6 global collaborators. The repertoires were released in a freely available public database meant as a resource for research on the immune response to SARS-CoV-2. Sample metadata almost always included a de-identified subject ID, COVID-19 status, age in years and sex. The material from the prospective study consisted of cDNA or gDNA derived from T cells, B-cell-depleted T cells, or PBMCs. Points the paper makes about the study in general: The quantity of clinical and demographic metadata differed by source and by participant and was supplied without curation.

This clone was counted a single time. There is no known antigen for this receptor. Per-base qualities were not stored, and no clone one base away is much larger. TCRbeta CDR3 regions were amplified from genomic DNA by means of the immunoSEQ Assay, a bias-controlled multiplex PCR. The study's processing was this. The number of nucleated cells in each sample was estimated by amplification of reference gene primers within the assay. To quantify the absolute abundance of each unique TCRbeta CDR3 rearrangement, sequence reads were collapsed and filtered. For each sample, productive Simpson clonality was calculated as the square root of Simpson's diversity index across productive rearrangements. TCRdb holds this immuneACCESS table with in-frame rearrangements only. Some clones are missing; in checked studies, unresolved V genes explain under half, and the rest has no known cause. V and J calls and clone size are given by that table; D and trimming were obtained from the DNA. Across this sample there are over 85,000 clones, with around 87% seen only once. The top ten clones comprise around 7% of the sample.

Whole blood was collected in K2EDTA tubes by collaborating institutions according to the institutions' own protocols. For TCRbeta analysis, collaborator samples were shipped as frozen whole blood, as isolated PBMCs, or as DNA extracted from either sample type. CDR1 KGHSH and CDR2 LQKENI were looked up in the germline V gene. The CDR3 starts with the cysteine, ends with the phenylalanine, and has 18 residues. Solely the CDR3 DNA is kept, with 54 bases framed from the first base. From V the trimming removes 1 base and from J it removes 0 bases, while the gene matches leave 6 bases of the junction unaccounted for.

This TCR was recovered from a human donor with acute or convalescent COVID-19. The donor label of this sample is uncertain. The sample taken for sequencing was peripheral blood. This receptor chain uses TRBV18 and TRBJ2-5, with 12 central nucleotides matching TRBD2. The CDR3 is CASSPQLAGGPNQETQYF. The DNA sequence is as follows: TGTGCCAGCTCACCACAACTAGCGGGGGGCCCTAACCAAGAGACCCAGTACTTC.